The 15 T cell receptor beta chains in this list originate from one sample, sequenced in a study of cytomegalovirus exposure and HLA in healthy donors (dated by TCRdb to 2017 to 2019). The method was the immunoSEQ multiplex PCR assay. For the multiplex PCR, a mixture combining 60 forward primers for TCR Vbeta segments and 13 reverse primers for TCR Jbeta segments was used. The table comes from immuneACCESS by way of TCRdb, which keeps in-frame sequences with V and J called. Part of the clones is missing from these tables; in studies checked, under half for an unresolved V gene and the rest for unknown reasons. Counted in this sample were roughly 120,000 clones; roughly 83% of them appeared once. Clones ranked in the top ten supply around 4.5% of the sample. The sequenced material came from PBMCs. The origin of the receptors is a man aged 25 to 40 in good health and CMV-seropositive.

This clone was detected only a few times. In DNA, the CDR3 is TGTGCCAGCAGCTTAGAGCGCCTTGATGGCTACACCTTC. Protein sequence: CASSLERLDGYTF. This sequence joins TRBV7-9 and TRBJ1-2; D not certain. The germline gives CDR1 SEHNR, CDR2 FQNEAQ (reference sequence). The CDR3 is 13 residues long. Trimming cost V 1 base and J 6 bases, with 9 bases left between them.

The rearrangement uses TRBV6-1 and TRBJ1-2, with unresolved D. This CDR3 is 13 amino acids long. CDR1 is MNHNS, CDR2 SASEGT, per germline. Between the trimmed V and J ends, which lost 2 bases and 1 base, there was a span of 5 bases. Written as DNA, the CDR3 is TGTGCCAGCAGTGAAAGAGATAACTATGGCTACACCTTC. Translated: CASSERDNYGYTF.

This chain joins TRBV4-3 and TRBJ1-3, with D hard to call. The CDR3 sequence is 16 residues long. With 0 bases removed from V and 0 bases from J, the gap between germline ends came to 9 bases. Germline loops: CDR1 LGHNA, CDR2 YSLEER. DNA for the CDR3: TGCGCCAGCAGCCAAGATTCCCTGAGCTCTGGAAACACCATATATTTT. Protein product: CASSQDSLSSGNTIYF.

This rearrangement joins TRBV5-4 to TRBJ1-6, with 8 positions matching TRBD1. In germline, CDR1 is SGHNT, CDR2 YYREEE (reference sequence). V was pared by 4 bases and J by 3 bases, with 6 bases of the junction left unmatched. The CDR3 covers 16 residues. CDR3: CASSRNDRGYNSPLHF. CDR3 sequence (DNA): TGTGCCAGCAGCCGGAATGACAGGGGCTATAATTCACCCCTCCACTTT.

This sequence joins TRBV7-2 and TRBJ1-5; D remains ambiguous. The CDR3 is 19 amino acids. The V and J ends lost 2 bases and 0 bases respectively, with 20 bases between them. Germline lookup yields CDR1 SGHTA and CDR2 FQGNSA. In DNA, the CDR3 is TGTGCCAGCAGCTTAAAATGGGCTGGAGGGTCAAATAGCAATCAGCCCCAGCATTTT. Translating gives CASSLKWAGGSNSNQPQHF.

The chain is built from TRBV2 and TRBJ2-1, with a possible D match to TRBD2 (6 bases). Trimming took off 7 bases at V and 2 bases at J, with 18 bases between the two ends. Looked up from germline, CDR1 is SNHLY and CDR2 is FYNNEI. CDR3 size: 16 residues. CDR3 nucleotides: TGTGCCAGCATGACGGTGGGGGGAGGTGCCTACAATGAGCAGTTCTTC. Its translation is CASMTVGGGAYNEQFF.

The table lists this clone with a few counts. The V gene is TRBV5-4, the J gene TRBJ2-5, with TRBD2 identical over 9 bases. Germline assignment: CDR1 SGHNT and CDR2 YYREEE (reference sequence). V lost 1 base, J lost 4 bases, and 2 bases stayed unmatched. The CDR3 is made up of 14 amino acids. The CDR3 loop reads CASSLTSGPETQYF. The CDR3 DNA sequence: TGTGCCAGCAGCTTGACTAGCGGGCCAGAGACCCAGTACTTC.

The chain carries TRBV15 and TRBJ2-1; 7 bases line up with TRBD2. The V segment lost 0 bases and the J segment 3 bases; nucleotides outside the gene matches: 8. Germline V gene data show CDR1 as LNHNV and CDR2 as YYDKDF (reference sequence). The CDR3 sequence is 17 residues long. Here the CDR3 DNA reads TGTGCCACCAGCAGAGATCTACGCGGGAGCGTCTACAATGAGCAGTTCTTC. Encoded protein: CATSRDLRGSVYNEQFF.

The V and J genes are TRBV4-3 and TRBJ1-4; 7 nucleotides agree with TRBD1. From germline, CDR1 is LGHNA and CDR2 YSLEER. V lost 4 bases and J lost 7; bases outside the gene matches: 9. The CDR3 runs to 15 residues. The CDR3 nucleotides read TGCGCCAGCAGCCGGCGACAGGGAAGGGGTGAAAAACTGTTTTTT. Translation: CASSRRQGRGEKLFF.

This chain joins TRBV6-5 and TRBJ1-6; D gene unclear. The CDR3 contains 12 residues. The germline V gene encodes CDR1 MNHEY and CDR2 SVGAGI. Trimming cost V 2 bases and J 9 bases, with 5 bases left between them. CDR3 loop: CASSYRGSPLHF. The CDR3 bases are TGTGCCAGCAGTTACCGGGGTTCACCCCTCCACTTT.

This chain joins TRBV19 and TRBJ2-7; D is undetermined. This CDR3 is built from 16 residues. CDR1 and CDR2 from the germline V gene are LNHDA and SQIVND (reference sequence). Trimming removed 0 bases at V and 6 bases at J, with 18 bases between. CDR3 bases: TGTGCCAGTAGTATAGATGCAGGTCATCTCTTCTCCGAGCAGTACTTC. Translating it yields CASSIDAGHLFSEQYF.

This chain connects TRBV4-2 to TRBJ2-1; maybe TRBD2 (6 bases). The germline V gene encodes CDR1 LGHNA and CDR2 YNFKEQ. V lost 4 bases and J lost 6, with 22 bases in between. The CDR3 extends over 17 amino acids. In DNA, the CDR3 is TGTGCCAGCAGCCGACTGACCGGGACTTTCACCGGCAATGAGCAGTTCTTC. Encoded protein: CASSRLTGTFTGNEQFF.

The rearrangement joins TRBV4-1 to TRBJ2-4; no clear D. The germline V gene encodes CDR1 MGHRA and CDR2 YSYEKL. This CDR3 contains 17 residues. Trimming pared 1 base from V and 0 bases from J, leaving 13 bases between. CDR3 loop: CASSQVLGSIAKNIQYF. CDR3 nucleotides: TGCGCCAGCAGCCAAGTTCTAGGATCCATAGCCAAAAACATTCAGTACTTC.

CDR3 region: CASSQVGGGVVTDTQYF. In nucleotides, the CDR3 is TGTGCCAGCAGCCAAGTGGGCGGGGGGGTGGTGACAGATACGCAGTATTTT. This chain links TRBV4-2 with TRBJ2-3; TRBD2 aligns across 9 bases. V lost 1 base, J lost 3 bases, and 8 bases stayed unmatched. CDR1 and CDR2 (germline): LGHNA, YNFKEQ. The length of the CDR3 is 17 residues.

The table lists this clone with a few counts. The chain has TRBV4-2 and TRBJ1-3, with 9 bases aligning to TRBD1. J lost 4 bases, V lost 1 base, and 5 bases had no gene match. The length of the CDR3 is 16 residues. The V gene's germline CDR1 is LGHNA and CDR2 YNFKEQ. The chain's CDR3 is CASSQGDRAAGNTIYF. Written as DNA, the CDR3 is TGTGCCAGCAGCCAAGGGGACAGGGCAGCAGGAAACACCATATATTTT.